These 26 T cell receptor beta chains originate from one sample sequenced in a study of T cells in localized non-small cell lung cancer. Sequencing was performed with immunoSEQ multiplex PCR; in TCRdb, only in-frame clones are kept and a portion is missing. The profile shows 1,000 to 1,500 clones, approximately 30% of them singletons. The sample here was lung tumor tissue, taken before any cancer treatment. The receptors were sampled from a male donor older than 55 with stage I lung adenocarcinoma.

J is TRBJ2-2 and V is TRBV4-1; D possibly uses TRBD1 or TRBD2 (5 bases each). Germline loops: CDR1 MGHRA, CDR2 YSYEKL. With 1 base removed from V and 7 bases from J, the gap between germline ends came to 19 bases. The CDR3 extends over 17 amino acids. The CDR3 here is CASSQGTYVGAGGELFF. The CDR3 bases are TGCGCCAGCAGCCAAGGAACCTACGTCGGGGCTGGCGGGGAGCTGTTTTTT.

This clone was seen more than once but under ten times. J is TRBJ2-3 and V is TRBV9, with TRBD2 matching 12 bases. This CDR3 is built from 16 residues. V shed 5 bases, J shed 5 bases, and the junction held 9 bases outside the gene matches. Looked up from germline, CDR1 is SGDLS and CDR2 is YYNGEE. CDR3 bases: TGTGCCAGCAGTGAAGGTGGACTAGCGGGGCGAGATACGCAGTATTTT. It translates to CASSEGGLAGRDTQYF.

The rearrangement joins TRBV5-1 to TRBJ2-2; D is perhaps TRBD2 (6 bases). CDR1 is SGHRS and CDR2 is YFSETQ in the germline V gene. This CDR3 has 15 amino acids. V gave up 1 base and J gave up 4 bases, with 11 bases separating them. CDR3 amino acids: CASSLMGLITGELFF. For the CDR3, the DNA is TGCGCCAGCAGCTTGATGGGACTTATCACCGGGGAGCTGTTTTTT.

V usage is TRBV29-1 and J usage is TRBJ2-1; TRBD2 aligns across 12 bases. In germline, CDR1 is SQVTM, CDR2 ANQGSEA. V was pared by 3 bases and J by 8 bases, with 8 bases of the junction left unmatched. There are 15 residues in the CDR3. The CDR3 sequence: CSVEGSSGRAYEQFF. The CDR3 nucleotides read TGCAGCGTTGAGGGGTCTAGCGGGAGGGCGTATGAGCAGTTCTTC.

The chain couples TRBV18 to TRBJ2-7, with TRBD2 identical over 7 bases. The CDR3 is 14 amino acids. V shed 5 bases and J 6 bases; nucleotides not matched to a gene: 10. Germline V CDR1 and CDR2: KGHSH, LQKENI. The CDR3 region has the DNA TGTGCCAGCTCAGGACCATACCCGGGGGGCGAGCAGTACTTC. Protein sequence: CASSGPYPGGEQYF.

Within the sample, this clone is medium-sized. CDR3 region: CASSRDRGSYEQYF. In DNA, the CDR3 is TGTGCCAGCAGCCGGGACAGGGGCTCCTACGAGCAGTACTTC. The chain combines TRBV11-3 with TRBJ2-7, with 10 positions matching TRBD1. The CDR3 has 14 amino acids. With V trimmed by 5 bases and J by 0 bases, 1 base remained unmatched. Germline V gives CDR1 SGHNT, CDR2 YENEEA.

The genes are TRBV5-1 and TRBJ1-3; D ambiguous. V was trimmed by 0 bases and J by 1 base, leaving 8 bases between them. Germline V gene lookup returns CDR1 SGHRS and CDR2 YFSETQ. The CDR3 length is 15 residues. CDR3 sequence (DNA): TGCGCCAGCAGCTTGGACGGCGGGTCTGGAAACACCATATATTTT. This sequence encodes CASSLDGGSGNTIYF.

This clone was picked up a small number of times. V usage is TRBV19 and J usage is TRBJ2-3, with D possibly being TRBD2 (5 bases). Looked up from germline, CDR1 is LNHDA and CDR2 is SQIVND (reference sequence). The V end lost 7 bases, the J end lost 4 bases, and 15 bases lay between the germline ends. This CDR3 is 14 amino acids long. The CDR3 loop reads CASNPGKGADTQYF. CDR3 nucleotide sequence: TGTGCCAGTAATCCCGGGAAGGGAGCAGATACGCAGTATTTT.

This clone was observed a single time. The rearrangement uses TRBV29-1 and TRBJ1-2; D gene unclear. The CDR3 has 12 residues. Germline-derived CDR1 and CDR2 are SQVTM and ANQGSEA. V was cut by 1 base and J by 4 bases, with 7 bases left in between. In DNA form, the CDR3 reads TGCAGCGTTGAAGGTCCGATCTATGGCTACACCTTC. It translates to CSVEGPIYGYTF.

This chain joins TRBV12-5 and TRBJ2-3; maybe TRBD2 (7 bases). Germline V CDR1 and CDR2: LGHNT, FRNRAP. V shed 6 bases and J shed 4 bases, with 17 bases lying between them. The CDR3 is 15 residues long. CDR3 nucleotide sequence: TGTGCTAGTGGCCGGGGGGCAGATGGCCCAGATACGCAGTATTTT. Protein: CASGRGADGPDTQYF.

In this sample, this clone turned up a few times. The chain carries TRBV6-8 and TRBJ1-5; D is ambiguous. Germline-derived CDR1 and CDR2 are MNHGY and SAAAGT. The V end was cut by 6 bases, the J end by 0 bases, with 6 bases between. The CDR3 contains 13 residues. The CDR3 region is CASRPYSNQPQHF. Written as DNA, the CDR3 is TGTGCCAGCAGACCTTATAGCAATCAGCCCCAGCATTTT.

V is TRBV19 and J is TRBJ1-5; D is unclear. V was shortened by 6 bases and J by 2 bases, with 11 bases between the two germline ends. The CDR3 is 14 amino acids. The germline CDR1 and CDR2 sequences are LNHDA and SQIVND (reference sequence). Written as DNA, the CDR3 is TGTGCCAGTAGAGGCCCGATTGGCAATCAGCCCCAGCATTTT. Translation: CASRGPIGNQPQHF.

V and J are TRBV19 and TRBJ1-2; no definite D call. The CDR3 totals 13 residues. V was trimmed by 3 bases and J by 3 bases, leaving 8 bases between them. In germline, CDR1 is LNHDA, CDR2 SQIVND (reference sequence). CDR3 bases: TGTGCCAGTAGTATGGATAGGGACTATGGCTACACCTTC. Protein sequence: CASSMDRDYGYTF.

The chain joins TRBV19 to TRBJ2-2; D may be TRBD2 (6 bases). Trimming stripped 7 bases from V and 1 base from J, with 16 bases between. CDR1 LNHDA and CDR2 SQIVND come from the germline V gene (reference sequence). CDR3 length: 16 residues. CDR3 nucleotide sequence: TGTGCCAGTACTTCTGGGACTTTAAGGAACACCGGGGAGCTGTTTTTT. Protein sequence: CASTSGTLRNTGELFF. Drawing the rest from reference TRBV19 and TRBJ2-2, the complete variable domain is DGGITQSPKYLFRKEGQNVTLSCEQNLNHDAMYWYRQDPGQGLRLIYYSQIVNDFQKGDIAEGYSVSREKKESFPLTVTSAQKNPTAFYLCASTSGTLRNTGELFFGEGSRLTVL.

The chain employs TRBV19 and TRBJ2-1, with D perhaps TRBD1 or TRBD2 (5 bases each). V dropped 6 bases and J dropped 0 bases, with 18 bases sitting between them. The germline CDR1 and CDR2 sequences are LNHDA and SQIVND (reference sequence). CDR3 length equals 17 residues. This chain's CDR3 is CASRRAGTYNSYNEQFF. The CDR3 DNA reads as TGTGCCAGTAGAAGGGCCGGGACCTACAACTCCTACAATGAGCAGTTCTTC.

This clone occurred a few times. The rearrangement links TRBV28 to TRBJ2-1, with a weak D call TRBD2 (6 bases). Trimming left V 7 bases short and J 0 bases short, with 16 bases between. Germline V lookup: CDR1 MDHEN, CDR2 SYDVKM. The CDR3 contains 16 residues. The CDR3 sequence is CASTLREASSYNEQFF. In nucleotides, the CDR3 is TGTGCCAGCACCCTAAGGGAGGCGTCCTCCTACAATGAGCAGTTCTTC.

The CDR3 spells CASRGTIGTGELFF. Here the CDR3 DNA reads TGTGCCAGCAGGGGGACTATCGGGACCGGGGAGCTGTTTTTT. The rearrangement joins TRBV7-5 to TRBJ2-2. TRBV7-5 is noted as a pseudogene. The CDR3 extends over 14 amino acids.

By frequency in the sample, this clone is medium-sized. This rearrangement joins TRBV9 to TRBJ2-3; the D gene is possibly TRBD1 (6 bases). The CDR3 loop spans 15 amino acids. V lost 4 bases, J lost 0 bases, and 12 bases lay in between. The germline V gene has CDR1 SGDLS and CDR2 YYNGEE. CDR3 in amino acids: CASSPQQGSTDTQYF. In nucleotides, the CDR3 is TGTGCCAGCAGCCCTCAACAGGGTAGCACAGATACGCAGTATTTT.

This clone is labeled medium-sized. CDR3 sequence: CASSLAMGGSEQFF. As DNA, the CDR3 is TGTGCCAGCAGCTTGGCCATGGGGGGGAGTGAGCAGTTCTTC. The chain employs TRBV11-3 and TRBJ2-1; 7 bases align to TRBD2. CDR3 length: 14 amino acids. The V gene's germline CDR1 is SGHNT and CDR2 YENEEA. J gave up 9 bases and V 3 bases, and 8 bases lay outside the gene matches.

This clone was recorded a few times. The chain recombines TRBV29-1 with TRBJ1-1; tentative D call: TRBD1 (6 bases). The CDR3 covers 12 residues. Germline CDR1 is SQVTM and CDR2 is ANQGSEA. Between the trimmed V and J ends, which lost 5 bases and 5 bases, there was a span of 12 bases. The CDR3 nucleotides are TGCAGCGTTACGGTGGGGGCTACTGAAGCTTTCTTT. Its protein is CSVTVGATEAFF.

By its share, this clone is medium-sized. The V gene is TRBV9, the J gene TRBJ2-1; the D gene is possibly TRBD2 (10 bases). This CDR3 spans 15 amino acids. The germline V gene encodes CDR1 SGDLS and CDR2 YYNGEE. Trimming pared 7 bases from V and 7 bases from J, leaving 21 bases between. In DNA form, the CDR3 reads TGTGCCAGCCGACAGGGGGGTAGCGGGAGGAATGAGCAGTTCTTC. Amino acid sequence: CASRQGGSGRNEQFF.

The chain links TRBV19 to TRBJ2-1; 7 bases align to TRBD2. Germline V gene sequence: CDR1 LNHDA, CDR2 SQIVND (reference sequence). V shed 0 bases, J shed 4 bases, and the junction held 6 bases outside the gene matches. This CDR3 comprises 16 residues. Here the CDR3 DNA reads TGTGCCAGTAGTATAGATCTCGGGAGGCGGTACAATGAGCAGTTCTTC. As protein: CASSIDLGRRYNEQFF.

DNA for the CDR3: TGCGCCAGCAGCCCGGGTGAGGCGGGAGGGTACAATGAGCAGTTCTTC. It yields the protein CASSPGEAGGYNEQFF. V is TRBV5-1 and J is TRBJ2-1, with TRBD2 matching over 9 bases. The trim removed 4 bases at V and 4 bases at J, leaving 9 bases unmatched. CDR3 length equals 16 residues. Germline V gene data show CDR1 as SGHRS and CDR2 as YFSETQ.

The chain uses TRBV5-1 and TRBJ2-5; D may match TRBD1 or TRBD2 (7 bases each). The CDR3 extends over 16 amino acids. CDR1 is SGHRS and CDR2 is YFSETQ in the germline V gene. V was clipped by 1 base and J by 5 bases, with 18 bases between them. CDR3 in amino acids: CASSLSGGTEWETQYF. CDR3 coding DNA: TGCGCCAGCAGCTTGTCCGGGGGGACAGAATGGGAGACCCAGTACTTC.

This chain links TRBV6-8 with TRBJ1-1, with 9 bases lining up with TRBD1. Germline V gene data show CDR1 as MNHGY and CDR2 as SAAAGT. This CDR3 has 14 amino acids. V dropped 2 bases and J dropped 5; count of bases not matched to a gene: 3. The CDR3, as DNA: TGTGCCAGCAGTTACCGGGGACAGGGTACTGAAGCTTTCTTT. This codes for CASSYRGQGTEAFF.

This clone occurred a few times. The genes are TRBV29-1 and TRBJ2-7; TRBD2 matches at 7 bases. Germline V gives CDR1 SQVTM, CDR2 ANQGSEA. This CDR3 is built from 15 residues. The V and J ends lost 6 bases and 3 bases, in that order; junction bases with no gene match: 14. CDR3 nucleotides: TGCAGCGTCGTGTTCATGGCGGGAGATCTCTACGAGCAGTACTTC. It codes for CSVVFMAGDLYEQYF.